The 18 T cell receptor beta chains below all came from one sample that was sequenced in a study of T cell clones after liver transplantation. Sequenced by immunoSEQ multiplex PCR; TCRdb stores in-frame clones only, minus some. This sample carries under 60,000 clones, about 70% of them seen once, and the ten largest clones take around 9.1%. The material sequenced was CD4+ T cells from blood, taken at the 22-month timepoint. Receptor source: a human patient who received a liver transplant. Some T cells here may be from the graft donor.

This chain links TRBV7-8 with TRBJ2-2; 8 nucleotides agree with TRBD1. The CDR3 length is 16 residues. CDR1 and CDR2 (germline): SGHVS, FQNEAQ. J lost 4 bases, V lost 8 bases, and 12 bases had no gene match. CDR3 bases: TGTGCCAGCCAGGGGCAGGGGGCGCTGGGCACCGGGGAGCTGTTTTTT. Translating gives CASQGQGALGTGELFF.

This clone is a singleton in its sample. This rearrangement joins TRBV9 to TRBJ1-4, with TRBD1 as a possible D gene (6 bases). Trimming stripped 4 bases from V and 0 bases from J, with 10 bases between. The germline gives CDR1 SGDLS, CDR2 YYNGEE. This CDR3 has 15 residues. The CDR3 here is CASSTGQPTNEKLFF. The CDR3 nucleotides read TGTGCCAGCAGCACCGGACAGCCAACTAATGAAAAACTGTTTTTT.

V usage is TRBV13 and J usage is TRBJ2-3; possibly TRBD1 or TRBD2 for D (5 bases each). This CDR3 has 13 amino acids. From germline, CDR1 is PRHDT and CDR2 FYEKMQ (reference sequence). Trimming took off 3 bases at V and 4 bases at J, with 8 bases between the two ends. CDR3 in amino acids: CASSFGAADTQYF. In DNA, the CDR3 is TGTGCCAGCAGCTTCGGGGCGGCAGATACGCAGTATTTT.

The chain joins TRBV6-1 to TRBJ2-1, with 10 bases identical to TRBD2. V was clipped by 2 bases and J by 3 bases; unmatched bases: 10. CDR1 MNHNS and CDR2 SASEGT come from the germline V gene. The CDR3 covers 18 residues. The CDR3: CASSELWSGGDLYNEQFF. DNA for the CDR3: TGTGCCAGCAGTGAACTCTGGAGCGGGGGGGATCTCTACAATGAGCAGTTCTTC.

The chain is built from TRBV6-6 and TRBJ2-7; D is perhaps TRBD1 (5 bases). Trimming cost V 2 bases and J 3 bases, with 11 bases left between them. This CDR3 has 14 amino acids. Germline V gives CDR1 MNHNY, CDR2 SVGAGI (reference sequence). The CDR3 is CASSYKGIGYEQYF. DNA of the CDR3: TGTGCCAGCAGTTACAAGGGGATAGGCTACGAGCAGTACTTC.

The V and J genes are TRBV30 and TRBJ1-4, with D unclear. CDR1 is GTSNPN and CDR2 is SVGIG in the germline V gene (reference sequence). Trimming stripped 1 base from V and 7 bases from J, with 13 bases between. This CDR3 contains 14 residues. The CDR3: CAWSGGILGEKLFF. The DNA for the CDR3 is TGTGCCTGGAGTGGCGGGATCCTGGGTGAAAAACTGTTTTTT. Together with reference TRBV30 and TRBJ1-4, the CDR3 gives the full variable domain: SQTIHQWPATLVQPVGSPLSLECTVEGTSNPNLYWYRQAAGRGLQLLFYSVGIGQISSEVPQNLSASRPQDRQFILSSKKLLLSDSGFYLCAWSGGILGEKLFFGSGTQLSVL.

The CDR3 DNA reads TGTGCCAGCAGCCAAGGAACGTCTAACACTGAAGCTTTCTTT. Translating it yields CASSQGTSNTEAFF. The chain uses TRBV14 and TRBJ1-1; D unresolved. V was clipped by 1 base and J by 2 bases, with 8 bases between them. CDR1 and CDR2 from the germline V gene are SGHDN and FVKESK. There are 14 residues in the CDR3.

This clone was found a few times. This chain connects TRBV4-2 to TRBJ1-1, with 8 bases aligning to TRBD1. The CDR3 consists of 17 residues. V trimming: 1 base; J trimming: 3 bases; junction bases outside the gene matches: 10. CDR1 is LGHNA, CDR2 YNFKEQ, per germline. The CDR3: CASSQGQRATGDTEAFF. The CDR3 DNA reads TGTGCCAGCAGCCAAGGGCAAAGAGCGACAGGGGACACTGAAGCTTTCTTT.

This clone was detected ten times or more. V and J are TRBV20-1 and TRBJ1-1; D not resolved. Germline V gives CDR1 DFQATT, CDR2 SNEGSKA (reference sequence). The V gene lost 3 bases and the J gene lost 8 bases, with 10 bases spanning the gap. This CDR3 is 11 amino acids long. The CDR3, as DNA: TGCAGTGCTAGTAGACGGAGAGAAGCTTTCTTT. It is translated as CSASRRREAFF.

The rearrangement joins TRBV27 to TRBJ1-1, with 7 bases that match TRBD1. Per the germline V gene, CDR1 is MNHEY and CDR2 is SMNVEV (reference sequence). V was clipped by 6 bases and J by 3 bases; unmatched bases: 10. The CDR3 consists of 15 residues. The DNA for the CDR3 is TGTGCCAGCAGACCCCTCCTGACAGGGTACACTGAAGCTTTCTTT. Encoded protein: CASRPLLTGYTEAFF.

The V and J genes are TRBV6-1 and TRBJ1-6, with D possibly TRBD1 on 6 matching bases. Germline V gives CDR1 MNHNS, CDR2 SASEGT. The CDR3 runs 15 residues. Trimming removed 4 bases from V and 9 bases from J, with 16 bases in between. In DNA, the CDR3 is TGTGCCAGCAGTGCCTACAGGGTTCCTAGTTCACCCCTCCACTTT. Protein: CASSAYRVPSSPLHF.

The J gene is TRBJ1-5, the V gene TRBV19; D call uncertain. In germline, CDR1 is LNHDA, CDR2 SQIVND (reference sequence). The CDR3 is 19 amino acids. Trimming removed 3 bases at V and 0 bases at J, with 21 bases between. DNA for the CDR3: TGTGCCAGTAGTATGGTATTGGGTACGGGGTTTGATAGCAATCAGCCCCAGCATTTT. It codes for CASSMVLGTGFDSNQPQHF. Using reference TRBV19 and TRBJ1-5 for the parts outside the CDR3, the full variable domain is DGGITQSPKYLFRKEGQNVTLSCEQNLNHDAMYWYRQDPGQGLRLIYYSQIVNDFQKGDIAEGYSVSREKKESFPLTVTSAQKNPTAFYLCASSMVLGTGFDSNQPQHFGDGTRLSIL.

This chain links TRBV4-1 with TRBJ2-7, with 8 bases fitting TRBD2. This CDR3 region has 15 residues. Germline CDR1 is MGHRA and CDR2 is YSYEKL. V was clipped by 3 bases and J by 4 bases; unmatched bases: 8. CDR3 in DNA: TGCGCCAGCAGCCACCGAGCGGGGGCCCTATACGAGCAGTACTTC. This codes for CASSHRAGALYEQYF.

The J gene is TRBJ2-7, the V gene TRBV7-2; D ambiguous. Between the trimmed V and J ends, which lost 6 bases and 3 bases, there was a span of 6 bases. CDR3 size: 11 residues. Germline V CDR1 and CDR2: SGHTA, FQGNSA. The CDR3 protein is CASSRNYEQYF. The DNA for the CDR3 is TGTGCCAGCAGTAGGAACTACGAGCAGTACTTC.

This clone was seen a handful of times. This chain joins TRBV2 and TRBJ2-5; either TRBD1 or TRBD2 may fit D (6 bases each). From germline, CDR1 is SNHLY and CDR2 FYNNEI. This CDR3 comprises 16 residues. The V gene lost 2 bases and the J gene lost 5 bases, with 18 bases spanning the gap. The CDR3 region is CASSERGLGGRETQYF. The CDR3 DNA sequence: TGTGCCAGCAGTGAAAGAGGCCTAGGGGGGAGGGAGACCCAGTACTTC.

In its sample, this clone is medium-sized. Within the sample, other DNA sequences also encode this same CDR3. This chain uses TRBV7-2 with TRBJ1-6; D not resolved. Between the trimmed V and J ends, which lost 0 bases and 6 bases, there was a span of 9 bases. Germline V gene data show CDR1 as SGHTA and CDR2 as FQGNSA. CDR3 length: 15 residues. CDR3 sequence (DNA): TGTGCCAGCAGCTTAGCAGGCCCCCCTAATTCACCCCTCCACTTT. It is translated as CASSLAGPPNSPLHF.

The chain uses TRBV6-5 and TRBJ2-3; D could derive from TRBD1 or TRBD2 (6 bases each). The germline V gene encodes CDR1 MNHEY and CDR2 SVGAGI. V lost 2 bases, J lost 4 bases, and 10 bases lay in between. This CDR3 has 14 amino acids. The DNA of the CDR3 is TGTGCCAGCAGTTACGCCGGGGGCGCAGATACGCAGTATTTT. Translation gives CASSYAGGADTQYF.

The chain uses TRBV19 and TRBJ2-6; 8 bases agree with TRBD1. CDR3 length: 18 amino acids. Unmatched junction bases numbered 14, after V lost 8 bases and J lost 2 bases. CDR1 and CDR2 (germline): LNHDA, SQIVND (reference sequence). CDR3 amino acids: CASSDRVKALTGANVLTF. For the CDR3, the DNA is TGTGCCAGTTCGGACAGGGTAAAGGCACTCACTGGGGCCAACGTCCTGACTTTC.